This entry is about one T cell receptor (beta chain). V was pared by 6 bases and J by 10 bases, with 19 bases between. The CDR3 contains 14 residues. Germline V gene lookup returns CDR1 MNHEY and CDR2 SVGAGI. Repertoires were generated with immunoSEQ multiplex PCR, while TCRdb's copy carries only in-frame clones and drops some. The profile shows around 1.5 million clones, under 99% of them singletons. The sample originates from a study of shared clonotypes between healthy human individuals. The sequencing input was naive CD4+ T cells sorted from blood. Indicated subset: CD45RA+ positively selected. The chain uses TRBV6-5 and TRBJ2-1, with a weak D call TRBD2 (5 bases). The receptor comes from a man aged 25-45 years in good health. CDR3 sequence reads: CASRTLVETGEQFF. CDR3 coding DNA: TGTGCCAGCAGAACCCTGGTGGAGACGGGGGAGCAGTTCTTC.